The 11 T cell receptor beta chains below all came from one sample that was sequenced in a study of blood T cell repertoires in COVID-19. Method: immunoSEQ multiplex PCR; TCRdb's copy keeps in-frame clones and lacks some. The data show 200,000 to 300,000 clones, roughly nine tenths seen once. The sequenced sample consisted of PBMCs or T cells enriched from blood (not recorded which). These receptors all come from a woman aged 18 to 35 who had recovered from COVID-19.

The V and J genes are TRBV6-4 and TRBJ2-7; 10 positions agree with TRBD1. This CDR3 region has 17 residues. Unmatched junction bases numbered 11, after V lost 6 bases and J lost 0 bases. CDR1 and CDR2 from the germline V gene are MRHNA and SNTAGT. CDR3 in amino acids: CASSRPPRDRGSYEQYF. As DNA, the CDR3 is TGTGCCAGCAGCCGTCCCCCCCGGGACAGGGGCTCCTACGAGCAGTACTTC.

The chain couples TRBV10-2 to TRBJ2-6, with 7 bases identical to TRBD1. The CDR3 runs to 15 residues. V was pared by 8 bases and J by 3 bases, with 7 bases of the junction left unmatched. CDR1 WSHSY and CDR2 SAAADI come from the germline V gene. As DNA, the CDR3 is TGCGCCAGCGGACCAACAGGGGATGGGGCCAACGTCCTGACTTTC. Protein sequence: CASGPTGDGANVLTF.

In this sample, this clone turned up a few times. This chain connects TRBV7-8 to TRBJ2-7; 8 bases match TRBD2. This CDR3 has 14 amino acids. J was trimmed by 3 bases and V by 6 bases; bases with no gene match: 7. The V gene's germline CDR1 is SGHVS and CDR2 FQNEAQ. In nucleotides, the CDR3 is TGTGCCAGCAGAGACGGGAGGGCCGTCTACGAGCAGTACTTC. This gives the protein CASRDGRAVYEQYF.

This clone has only one observation. This rearrangement joins TRBV19 to TRBJ1-5; TRBD1 matches at 7 bases. The CDR3 covers 15 residues. Germline V gene sequence: CDR1 LNHDA, CDR2 SQIVND (reference sequence). V gave up 8 bases and J gave up 4 bases; unmatched junction bases: 11. CDR3 DNA sequence: TGTGCCAGTGAGATTACCTCAGGGGGGAATCAGCCCCAGCATTTT. Its translation is CASEITSGGNQPQHF. Full variable domain (remainder filled in from reference TRBV19 and TRBJ1-5): DGGITQSPKYLFRKEGQNVTLSCEQNLNHDAMYWYRQDPGQGLRLIYYSQIVNDFQKGDIAEGYSVSREKKESFPLTVTSAQKNPTAFYLCASEITSGGNQPQHFGDGTRLSIL.

J is TRBJ2-6 and V is TRBV7-2; tentatively, D is TRBD1 (6 bases). The V gene lost 1 base and the J gene lost 3 bases, with 10 bases spanning the gap. Germline V CDR1 and CDR2: SGHTA, FQGNSA. CDR3 size: 16 residues. The CDR3 sequence is CASSLGGRGGANVLTF. The CDR3 coding sequence is TGTGCCAGCAGCTTAGGGGGGCGTGGTGGGGCCAACGTCCTGACTTTC. Filled out from reference TRBV7-2 and TRBJ2-6, the complete variable domain reads GAGVSQSPSNKVTEKGKDVELRCDPISGHTALYWYRQSLGQGLEFLIYFQGNSAPDKSGLPSDRFSAERTGGSVSTLTIQRTQQEDSAVYLCASSLGGRGGANVLTFGAGSRLTVL.

The chain uses TRBV10-3 and TRBJ2-5, with D uncertain. With 0 bases removed from V and 4 bases from J, the gap between germline ends came to 6 bases. Germline CDR1 is ENHRY and CDR2 is SYGVKD. CDR3 length: 13 amino acids. The chain's CDR3 is CAISESTLETQYF. The CDR3 DNA is TGTGCCATCAGTGAGTCGACACTAGAGACCCAGTACTTC.

This rearrangement joins TRBV6-2 or TRBV6-3 to TRBJ1-5; 7 positions match TRBD1. V shed 2 bases and J 6 bases; nucleotides not matched to a gene: 7. Germline V gene lookup returns CDR1 MNHEY and CDR2 SVGEGT. This CDR3 is built from 15 residues. CDR3 nucleotide sequence: TGTGCCAGCAGTTACGACAGGGAAGCGGTTCAGCCCCAGCATTTT. Amino acid sequence: CASSYDREAVQPQHF.

This clone was found once. In nucleotides, the CDR3 is TGCAGCGCGGGACGGGCGGGCACCGGGGAGCTGTTTTTT. This codes for CSAGRAGTGELFF. J is TRBJ2-2 and V is TRBV29-1; tentatively, D is TRBD1 or TRBD2 (5 bases each). This CDR3 is built from 13 residues. V was shortened by 7 bases and J by 4 bases, with 13 bases between the two germline ends. Germline CDR1 reads SQVTM; CDR2 reads ANQGSEA.

The chain carries TRBV19 and TRBJ1-1; the D gene is possibly TRBD1 (5 bases). Germline V gives CDR1 LNHDA, CDR2 SQIVND (reference sequence). The ends were cut back, 6 bases at V and 4 bases at J, with 12 bases in the middle. The CDR3 extends over 13 amino acids. As DNA, the CDR3 is TGTGCCAGTAGCACAGACAGAACCACTGAAGCTTTCTTT. It specifies CASSTDRTTEAFF.

The rearrangement uses TRBV4-3 and TRBJ2-7; 8 positions match TRBD2. Trimming took 0 bases from V and 4 from J; bases not matched to a gene: 5. This CDR3 region has 15 residues. Per the germline V gene, CDR1 is LGHNA and CDR2 is YSLEER. CDR3 DNA: TGCGCCAGCAGCCAAGAACAAGCGGGGGCGTACGAGCAGTACTTC. As protein: CASSQEQAGAYEQYF.

This chain joins TRBV5-4 and TRBJ2-5; D is unclear. Germline CDR1 reads SGHNT; CDR2 reads YYREEE (reference sequence). This CDR3 has 13 amino acids. Trimming took off 3 bases at V and 4 bases at J, with 10 bases between the two ends. The CDR3 sequence: CASSYRQLETQYF. The CDR3 nucleotides read TGTGCCAGCAGCTACCGACAATTAGAGACCCAGTACTTC.